These T cell receptor beta chains were read from a single sample in a study of T cells after yellow fever vaccination. TCRdb recomputed calls from the 5' RACE reads with MiXCR, one row per CDR3 protein. The data contain under 300,000 distinct CDR3 sequences, 6.5% to 8.5% of them seen just once; the ten biggest clones take up about 0.9%. The material was CD4+ T cells sorted from PBMCs, obtained 15 days after the yellow fever booster vaccination. These receptors were obtained from a man younger than 45 who received the YFV17D yellow fever vaccine. Both conserved end residues are part of each CDR3. A D gene is named only where the DNA matches it firmly. Clone size is shown for a subset of rows, as once, few, many or a class of expanded clone.

>TRBJ1-5|few|TRBV5-1|TRBD1
CASRWDRDQPQHF
TGCGCCAGCAGGTGGGACAGGGATCAGCCCCAGCATTTT
>TRBJ2-1|few|TRBV5-6|TRBD2
CASSFRPSGSLGYNEQFF
TGTGCCAGCAGCTTTCGTCCTAGCGGGTCCCTTGGCTACAATGAGCAGTTCTTC
>TRBJ2-5|.|TRBV2|.
CASNVYRSYQETQYF
TGTGCCAGCAACGTCTATCGGAGCTACCAGGAGACCCAGTACTTC
>TRBJ1-6|.|TRBV12-3/TRBV12-4|TRBD1
CASSPHGTGSNSPLHF
TGTGCCAGCTCCCCCCACGGGACAGGGTCGAATTCACCCCTCCACTTT
>TRBJ2-1|many|TRBV20-1|TRBD1
CSATTGTGVNEQFF
TGCAGTGCTACGACCGGGACAGGGGTCAATGAGCAGTTCTTC
>TRBJ2-7|many|TRBV24-1|TRBD1
CATRDRGDEQYF
TGTGCCACCAGAGACAGGGGTGACGAGCAGTACTTC
>TRBJ2-1|few|TRBV5-1|.
CASSLVVGRRYSSYNEQFF
TGCGCCAGCAGCTTGGTAGTGGGCCGAAGATATAGCTCCTACAATGAGCAGTTCTTC
>TRBJ2-5|.|TRBV11-2|.
CASSARDTRETQYF
TGTGCCAGCAGCGCCCGGGACACCAGGGAGACCCAGTACTTC
>TRBJ2-2|many|TRBV6-6|.
CASSSVYTGELFF
TGTGCCAGCAGTTCCGTTTACACCGGGGAGCTGTTTTTT
>TRBJ2-3|few|TRBV20-1|TRBD1
CSAKRTGADTQYF
TGCAGTGCGAAAAGAACAGGGGCAGATACGCAGTATTTT
>TRBJ1-4|many|TRBV20-1|.
CSARKGTTNEKLFF
TGCAGTGCTAGGAAAGGGACAACTAATGAAAAACTGTTTTTT
>TRBJ2-5|few|TRBV9|.
CASSVAARIGGETQYF
TGTGCCAGCAGCGTAGCAGCCCGGATTGGGGGGGAGACCCAGTACTTC
>TRBJ2-6|.|TRBV7-2|.
CASSLEVSGANVLTF
TGTGCCAGCAGCTTAGAGGTCTCTGGGGCCAACGTCCTGACTTTC
>TRBJ2-2|many|TRBV5-4|TRBD2
CASSSRLAGNTGELFF
TGTGCCAGCAGCTCTAGACTAGCGGGCAACACCGGGGAGCTGTTTTTT
>TRBJ2-2|many|TRBV10-3|TRBD2
CAITGGSTGELFF
TGTGCCATCACGGGCGGGAGCACCGGGGAGCTGTTTTTT
>TRBJ2-7|.|TRBV28|.
CASSSAGTFSYEQYF
TGTGCCAGCAGTTCAGCTGGGACCTTCTCCTACGAGCAGTACTTC
>TRBJ1-1|many|TRBV5-1|.
CASRLREPWSTEAFF
TGCGCCAGCAGGTTGAGGGAACCCTGGAGCACTGAAGCTTTCTTT
>TRBJ2-3|.|TRBV4-3|TRBD2
CASSPTTSGRATTQYF
TGCGCCAGCAGCCCGACGACTAGCGGGAGGGCAACTACGCAGTATTTT
>TRBJ2-3|many|TRBV5-1|TRBD1
CASSITGGHERYF
TGCGCCAGCAGCATCACAGGGGGCCATGAGCGGTATTTT
>TRBJ2-1|many|TRBV10-3|TRBD2
CATALAGGGEQFF
TGTGCCACCGCCCTAGCGGGAGGAGGAGAGCAGTTCTTC
>TRBJ2-7|.|TRBV6-4|.
CASLGPLAGARLSEQYF
TGTGCCAGTTTAGGGCCGCTGGCGGGGGCTCGCCTTTCGGAGCAGTACTTC
>TRBJ2-4|many|TRBV6-2/TRBV6-3|.
CASSSQGTAKNIQYF
TGTGCCAGCAGTTCACAGGGAACAGCCAAAAACATTCAGTACTTC
>TRBJ2-5|many|TRBV6-2/TRBV6-3|.
CATRGLAMETQYF
TGTGCCACACGGGGGCTAGCGATGGAGACCCAGTACTTC
>TRBJ1-5|many|TRBV7-8|TRBD1
CASSPRTTGTGVSNQPQHF
TGTGCCAGCAGCCCCCGCACGACCGGGACAGGGGTCTCCAATCAGCCCCAGCATTTT
>TRBJ2-1|many|TRBV5-1|TRBD2
CASRYTFGTSGNEQFF
TGCGCCAGCAGATATACGTTCGGGACTAGCGGAAATGAGCAGTTCTTC
>TRBJ2-5|many|TRBV7-2|.
CASSLLLETQYF
TGTGCCAGCAGCTTATTGCTAGAGACCCAGTACTTC
>TRBJ2-1|few|TRBV7-2|.
CASSPSRSSYNEQFF
TGTGCCAGCAGCCCTTCACGAAGCTCCTACAATGAGCAGTTCTTC
>TRBJ2-2|few|TRBV4-3|.
CASSRDPPGEWGTGELFF
TGCGCCAGCAGCCGCGACCCCCCAGGGGAGTGGGGGACCGGGGAGCTGTTTTTT
>TRBJ2-1|many|TRBV20-1|.
CSAPQKLFSYNEQFF
TGCAGTGCTCCTCAGAAGTTATTCTCCTACAATGAGCAGTTCTTC
>TRBJ2-1|.|TRBV5-1|.
CASSSSPLSSYNEQFF
TGCGCCAGCAGCTCGTCCCCCTTAAGCTCCTACAATGAGCAGTTCTTC
>TRBJ2-2|.|TRBV10-3|TRBD1
CAIRPQGARTGELFF
TGTGCCATCAGACCTCAGGGGGCTCGAACCGGGGAGCTGTTTTTT
>TRBJ2-2|few|TRBV7-6|.
CAVSRRTGELFF
TGTGCCGTTTCCAGGCGTACCGGGGAGCTGTTTTTT
>TRBJ1-2|.|TRBV28|.
CASRPPGAYGYTF
TGTGCCAGCAGACCTCCAGGGGCCTATGGCTACACCTTC
>TRBJ2-4|.|TRBV7-9|.
CASSSMPGGQYF
TGTGCCAGCAGCTCCATGCCAGGGGGGCAGTACTTC
>TRBJ2-5|many|TRBV29-1|.
CSADRGGETQYF
TGCAGCGCCGACAGGGGAGGGGAGACCCAGTACTTC
>TRBJ2-5|few|TRBV6-5|.
CASSSFNLRGSGETQYF
TGTGCCAGCAGTTCATTCAACCTCAGGGGATCTGGGGAGACCCAGTACTTC
>TRBJ2-5|many|TRBV2|.
CASTLKETQYF
TGTGCCAGTACCCTAAAAGAGACCCAGTACTTC
>TRBJ2-4|.|TRBV24-1|.
CATSDLHGIQYF
TGTGCCACCAGTGATTTGCATGGTATTCAGTACTTC
>TRBJ1-1|few|TRBV20-1|TRBD1
CSAIERGRGAFF
TGCAGTGCTATCGAAAGGGGGCGTGGAGCTTTCTTT
>TRBJ2-5|few|TRBV15|.
CATSREGGHLETQYF
TGTGCCACCAGCAGAGAGGGAGGACACCTCGAGACCCAGTACTTC
>TRBJ2-7|many|TRBV29-1|TRBD1
CSVDKGGGLYF
TGCAGCGTTGATAAAGGGGGCGGACTGTACTTC
>TRBJ1-2|few|TRBV4-3|TRBD1
CASSQEQGSYGYTF
TGCGCCAGCAGCCAAGAACAGGGGTCCTATGGCTACACCTTC
>TRBJ2-5|few|TRBV12-3/TRBV12-4|.
CASSPGGSQETQYF
TGTGCCAGCAGCCCCGGCGGTTCCCAAGAGACCCAGTACTTC
>TRBJ2-1|.|TRBV20-1|.
CSARGIIADIYNEQFF
TGCAGTGCCCGGGGGATAATAGCCGATATCTACAATGAGCAGTTCTTC
>TRBJ2-3|.|TRBV29-1|.
CSVEIHLSTDTQYF
TGCAGCGTTGAAATACACCTTAGCACAGATACGCAGTATTTT
>TRBJ1-1|.|TRBV7-2|TRBD1
CASSLEGAQLTEAFF
TGTGCCAGCAGCTTAGAGGGGGCGCAACTAACTGAAGCTTTCTTT
>TRBJ2-1|many|TRBV20-1|.
CSAFYNEQFF
TGCAGTGCTTTTTACAATGAGCAGTTCTTC
>TRBJ2-7|many|TRBV7-9|TRBD1
CASSLDRGAYEQYF
TGTGCCAGCAGCCTAGACAGGGGTGCCTACGAGCAGTACTTC
>TRBJ1-2|.|TRBV7-2|.
CASSLVPGPNYGYTF
TGTGCCAGCAGCTTAGTACCGGGTCCCAACTATGGCTACACCTTC
>TRBJ2-5|few|TRBV5-6|TRBD2
CASTWGGETQYF
TGTGCCAGCACCTGGGGGGGAGAGACCCAGTACTTC
>TRBJ1-1|few|TRBV18|.
CASSSTQNTEAFF
TGTGCCAGCTCATCCACGCAGAACACTGAAGCTTTCTTT
>TRBJ2-1|few|TRBV23-1|.
CASSPLPPRSRVEWNEQFF
TGCGCCAGCAGCCCCCTGCCCCCCCGAAGCAGGGTGGAGTGGAATGAGCAGTTCTTC
>TRBJ2-7|few|TRBV29-1|.
CSVGSATEQYF
TGCAGCGTTGGTAGCGCTACCGAGCAGTACTTC